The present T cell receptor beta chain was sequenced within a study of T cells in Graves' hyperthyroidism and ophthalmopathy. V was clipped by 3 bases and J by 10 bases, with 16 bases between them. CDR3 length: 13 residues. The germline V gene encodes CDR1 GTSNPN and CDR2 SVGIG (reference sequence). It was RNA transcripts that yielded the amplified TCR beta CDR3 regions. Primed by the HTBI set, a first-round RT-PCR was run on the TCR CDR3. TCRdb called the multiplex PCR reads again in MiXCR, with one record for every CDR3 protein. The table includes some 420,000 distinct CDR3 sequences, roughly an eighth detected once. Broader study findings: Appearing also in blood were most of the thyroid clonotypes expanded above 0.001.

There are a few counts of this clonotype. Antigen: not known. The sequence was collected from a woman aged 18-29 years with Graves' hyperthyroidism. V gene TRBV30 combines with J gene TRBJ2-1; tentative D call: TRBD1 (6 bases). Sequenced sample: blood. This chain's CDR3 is CAWRVTGIEEQFF. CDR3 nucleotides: TGTGCCTGGAGAGTTACAGGGATAGAGGAGCAGTTCTTC.